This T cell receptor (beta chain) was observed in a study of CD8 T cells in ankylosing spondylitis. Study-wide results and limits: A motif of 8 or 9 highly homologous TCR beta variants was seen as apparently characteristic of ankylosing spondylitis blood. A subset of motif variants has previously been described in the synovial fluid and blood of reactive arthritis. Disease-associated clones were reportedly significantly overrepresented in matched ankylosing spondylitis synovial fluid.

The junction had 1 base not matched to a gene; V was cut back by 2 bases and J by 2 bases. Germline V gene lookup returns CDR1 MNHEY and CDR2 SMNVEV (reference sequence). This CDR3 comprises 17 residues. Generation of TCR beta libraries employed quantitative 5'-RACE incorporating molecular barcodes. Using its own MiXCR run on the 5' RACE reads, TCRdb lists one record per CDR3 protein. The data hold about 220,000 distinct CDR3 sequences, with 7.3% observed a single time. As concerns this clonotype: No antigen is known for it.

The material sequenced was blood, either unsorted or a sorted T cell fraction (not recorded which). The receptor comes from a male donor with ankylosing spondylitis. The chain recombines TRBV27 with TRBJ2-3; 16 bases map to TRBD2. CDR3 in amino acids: CASSLGTSGRATDTQYF. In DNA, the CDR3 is TGTGCCAGCAGTTTAGGGACTAGCGGGAGGGCCACAGATACGCAGTATTTT.